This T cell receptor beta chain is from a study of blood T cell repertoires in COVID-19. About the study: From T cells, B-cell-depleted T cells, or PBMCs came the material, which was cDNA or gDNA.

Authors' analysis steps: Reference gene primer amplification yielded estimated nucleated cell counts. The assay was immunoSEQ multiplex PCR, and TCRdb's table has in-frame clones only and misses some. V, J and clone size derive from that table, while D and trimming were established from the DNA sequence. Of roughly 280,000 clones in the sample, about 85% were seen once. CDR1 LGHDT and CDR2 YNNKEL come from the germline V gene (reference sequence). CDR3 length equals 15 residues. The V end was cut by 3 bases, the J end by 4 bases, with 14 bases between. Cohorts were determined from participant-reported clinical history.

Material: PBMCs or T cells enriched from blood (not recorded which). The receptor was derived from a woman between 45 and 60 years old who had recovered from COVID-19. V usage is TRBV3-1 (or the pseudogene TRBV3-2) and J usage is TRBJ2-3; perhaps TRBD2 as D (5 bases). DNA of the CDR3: TGTGCCAGCAGCCAGGGTGGAGCGGCCGCAGATACGCAGTATTTT. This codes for CASSQGGAAADTQYF.